This T cell receptor beta chain derives from a study of blood T cells in healthy people across ages. The CDR3 is 12 residues long. Trimming shortened V by 6 bases and J by 11 bases, and 16 bases separated the two germline ends. Primers used in a second PCR of about 6 to 12 cycles were a sample-barcoded 5' primer and a J-beta primer mix. TCRdb reprocessed the 5' RACE reads with MiXCR, giving one entry per CDR3 protein. The sample lists approximately 850,000 distinct CDR3 sequences; approximately 44% were seen once. The chain carries TRBV12-3 or TRBV12-4 and TRBJ2-5; D unresolved. The source material was blood. The TCR comes from a man aged 55-75 years in good health. The CDR3 here is CASSPSDFRQYF. CDR3 nucleotide sequence: TGTGCCAGCAGCCCTTCTGATTTTCGGCAGTACTTC.